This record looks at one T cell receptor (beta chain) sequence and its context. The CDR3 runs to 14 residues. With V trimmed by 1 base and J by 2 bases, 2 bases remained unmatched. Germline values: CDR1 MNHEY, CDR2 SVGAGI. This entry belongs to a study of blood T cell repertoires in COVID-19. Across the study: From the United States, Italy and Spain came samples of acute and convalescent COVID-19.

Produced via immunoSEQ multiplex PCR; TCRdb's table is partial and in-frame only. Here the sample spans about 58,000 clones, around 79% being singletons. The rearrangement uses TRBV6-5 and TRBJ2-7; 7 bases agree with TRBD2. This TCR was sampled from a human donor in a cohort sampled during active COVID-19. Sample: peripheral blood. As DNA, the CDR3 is TGTGCCAGCAGTTACTGGGGGGGGGCCTACGAGCAGTACTTC. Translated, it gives CASSYWGGAYEQYF.